Described below is a single T cell receptor beta chain sequence and its context. This sample is drawn from a study of blood T cell repertoires in COVID-19. The CDR3 covers 14 residues. CDR1 ENHRY and CDR2 SYGVKD come from the germline V gene. V lost 3 bases to trimming and J lost 2 bases, with 7 bases between them. Sequencing was performed with immunoSEQ multiplex PCR; in TCRdb, only in-frame clones are kept and a portion is missing. The table shows some 180,000 clones, with roughly 80% occurring only once. The sequence derives from an older woman with acute COVID-19. The rearrangement joins TRBV10-3 to TRBJ2-2, with D uncertain. The sequenced sample consisted of PBMCs or T cells enriched from blood (not recorded which). The CDR3: CAISDTSNTGELFF. CDR3 sequence (DNA): TGTGCCATCAGTGATACTTCCAACACCGGGGAGCTGTTTTTT.